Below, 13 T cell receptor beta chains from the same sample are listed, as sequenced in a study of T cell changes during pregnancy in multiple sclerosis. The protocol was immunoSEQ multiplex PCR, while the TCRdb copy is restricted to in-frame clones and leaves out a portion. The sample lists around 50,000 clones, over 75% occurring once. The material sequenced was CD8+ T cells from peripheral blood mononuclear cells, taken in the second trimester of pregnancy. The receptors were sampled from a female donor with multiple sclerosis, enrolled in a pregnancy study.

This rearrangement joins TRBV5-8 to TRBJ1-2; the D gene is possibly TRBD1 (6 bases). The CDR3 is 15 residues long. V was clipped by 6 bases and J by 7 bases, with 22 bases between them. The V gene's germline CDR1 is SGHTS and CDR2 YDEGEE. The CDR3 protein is CASNQRTDLNVGYTF. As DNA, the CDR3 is TGTGCCAGCAACCAGAGGACAGACCTAAACGTTGGCTACACCTTC. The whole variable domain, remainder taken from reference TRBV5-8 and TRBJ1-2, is EAGVTQSPTHLIKTRGQQATLRCSPISGHTSVYWYQQALGLGLQFLLWYDEGEERNRGNFPPRFSGRQFPNYSSELNVNALELEDSALYLCASNQRTDLNVGYTFGSGTRLTVV.

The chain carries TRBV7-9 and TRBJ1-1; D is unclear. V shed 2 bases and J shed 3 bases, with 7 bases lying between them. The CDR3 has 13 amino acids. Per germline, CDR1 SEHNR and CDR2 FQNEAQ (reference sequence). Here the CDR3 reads CASSLKLDTEAFF. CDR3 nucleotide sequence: TGTGCCAGCAGCTTAAAGTTAGACACTGAAGCTTTCTTT.

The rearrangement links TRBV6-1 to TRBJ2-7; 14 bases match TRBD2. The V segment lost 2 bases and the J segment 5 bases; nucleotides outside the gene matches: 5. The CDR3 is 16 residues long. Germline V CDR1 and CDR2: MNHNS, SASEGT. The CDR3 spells CASSELGTSGGNEQYF. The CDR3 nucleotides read TGTGCCAGCAGTGAACTTGGGACTAGCGGGGGCAACGAGCAGTACTTC.

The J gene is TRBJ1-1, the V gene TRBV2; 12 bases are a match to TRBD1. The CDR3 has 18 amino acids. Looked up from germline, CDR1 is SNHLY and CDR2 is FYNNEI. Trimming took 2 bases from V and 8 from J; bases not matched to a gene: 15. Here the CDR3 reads CASSERRDRGPRSEEAFF. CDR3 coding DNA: TGTGCCAGCAGTGAACGAAGGGACAGGGGGCCCCGGAGCGAGGAAGCTTTCTTT.

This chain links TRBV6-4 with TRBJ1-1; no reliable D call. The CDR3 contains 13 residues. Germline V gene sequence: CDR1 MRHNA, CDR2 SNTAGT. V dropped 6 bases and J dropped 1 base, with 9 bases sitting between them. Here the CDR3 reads CASRDGENTEAFF. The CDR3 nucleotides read TGTGCCAGCAGGGACGGAGAGAACACTGAAGCTTTCTTT.

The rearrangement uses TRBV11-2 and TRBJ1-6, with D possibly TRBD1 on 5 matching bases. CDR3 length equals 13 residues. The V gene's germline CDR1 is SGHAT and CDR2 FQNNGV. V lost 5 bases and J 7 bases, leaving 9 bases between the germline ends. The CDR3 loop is CASSASGNSPLHF. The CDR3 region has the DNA TGTGCCAGCAGCGCCTCAGGGAATTCACCCCTCCACTTT.

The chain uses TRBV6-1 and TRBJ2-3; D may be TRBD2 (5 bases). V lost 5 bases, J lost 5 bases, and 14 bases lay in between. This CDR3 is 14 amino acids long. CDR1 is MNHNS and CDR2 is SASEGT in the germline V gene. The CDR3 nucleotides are TGTGCCAGCAGTCCGCCCGCTGAGGGAGATACGCAGTATTTT. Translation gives CASSPPAEGDTQYF.

CDR3 region: CASSGGTGDTQYF. The CDR3 coding sequence is TGTGCCAGCAGCGGGGGGACGGGCGATACGCAGTATTTT. The V and J genes are TRBV5-6 and TRBJ2-3, with a weak D call TRBD2 (6 bases). Trimming took off 4 bases at V and 6 bases at J, with 12 bases between the two ends. CDR1 SGHDT and CDR2 YYEEEE come from the germline V gene. CDR3 length equals 13 residues.

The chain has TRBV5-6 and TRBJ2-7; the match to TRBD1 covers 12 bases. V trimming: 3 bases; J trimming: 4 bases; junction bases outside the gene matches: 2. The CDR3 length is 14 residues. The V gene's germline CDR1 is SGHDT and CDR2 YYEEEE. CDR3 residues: CASSSGQGAYEQYF. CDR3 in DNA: TGTGCCAGCAGCTCGGGACAGGGGGCTTACGAGCAGTACTTC.

The CDR3 loop reads CSVRDRVGYGYTF. CDR3 nucleotides: TGCAGCGTACGGGACAGGGTCGGCTATGGCTACACCTTC. The chain uses TRBV29-1 and TRBJ1-2; 9 bases agree with TRBD1. V was pared by 6 bases and J by 4 bases, with 6 bases of the junction left unmatched. Germline assignment: CDR1 SQVTM and CDR2 ANQGSEA. The CDR3 contains 13 residues.

The CDR3: CASSRTSEVTQYF. The CDR3 bases are TGTGCCAGTTCCAGGACTAGCGAAGTGACCCAGTACTTC. The chain links TRBV11-2 to TRBJ2-5; the match to TRBD2 covers 9 bases. This CDR3 spans 13 amino acids. In germline, CDR1 is SGHAT, CDR2 FQNNGV. V was clipped by 9 bases and J by 7 bases; unmatched bases: 9.

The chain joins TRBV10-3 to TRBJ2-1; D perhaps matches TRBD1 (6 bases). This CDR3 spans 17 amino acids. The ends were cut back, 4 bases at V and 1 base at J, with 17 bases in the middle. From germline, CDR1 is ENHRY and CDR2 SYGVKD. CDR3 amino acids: CAISGGWQGQSYNEQFF. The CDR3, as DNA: TGTGCCATCAGTGGGGGGTGGCAGGGGCAATCCTACAATGAGCAGTTCTTC.

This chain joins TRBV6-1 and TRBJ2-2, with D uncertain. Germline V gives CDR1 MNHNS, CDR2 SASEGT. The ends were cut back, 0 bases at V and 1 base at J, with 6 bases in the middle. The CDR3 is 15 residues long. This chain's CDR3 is CASSEAHGNTGELFF. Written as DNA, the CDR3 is TGTGCCAGCAGTGAAGCCCACGGGAACACCGGGGAGCTGTTTTTT.